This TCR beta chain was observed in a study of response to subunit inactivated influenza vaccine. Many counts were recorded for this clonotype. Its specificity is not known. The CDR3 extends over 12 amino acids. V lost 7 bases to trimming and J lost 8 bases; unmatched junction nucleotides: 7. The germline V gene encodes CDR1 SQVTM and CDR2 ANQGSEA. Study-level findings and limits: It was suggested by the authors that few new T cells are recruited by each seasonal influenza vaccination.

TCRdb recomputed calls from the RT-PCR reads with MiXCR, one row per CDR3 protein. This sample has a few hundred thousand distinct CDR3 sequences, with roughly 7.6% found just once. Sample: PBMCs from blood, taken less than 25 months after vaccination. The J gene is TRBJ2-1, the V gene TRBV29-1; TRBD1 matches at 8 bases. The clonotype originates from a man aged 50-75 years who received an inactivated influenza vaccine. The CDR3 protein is CSGGQGRHEQFF. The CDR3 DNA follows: TGCAGCGGAGGACAGGGAAGACATGAGCAGTTCTTC.